This TCR beta chain was sequenced during a study of post-analysis software for immune sequencing data. Overall study context: Disease trajectories encompassed relapsing-remitting, secondary progressive and progressive-relapsing multiple sclerosis. Study observations and caveats: Controls' normalized Chao1 diversity significantly exceeded that of multiple sclerosis patients. Relative to controls, patients had 4 or 5 TRBV segments at higher frequency, with TRBV5-6, TRBV5-1 and TRBV20-1 among these.

The CDR3 extends over 14 amino acids. The ends were cut back, 4 bases at V and 6 bases at J, with 14 bases in the middle. Germline V CDR1 and CDR2: SGDLS, YYNGEE. Researchers reported that TCR beta cDNA libraries carried unique molecular identifiers. With about 0.9 to 11 million T cells as the source, a few hundred thousand cDNA molecules resulted. Using its own MiXCR run on the PCR reads, TCRdb lists one record per CDR3 protein. Of fewer than 850,000 distinct CDR3 sequences in the sample, approximately 30% were seen once. This clonotype has a count of ten or more. Its cognate antigen is unknown. The V call is TRBV9, the J call TRBJ1-5; D remains ambiguous. This sequence was found in a girl aged 5-17 years with multiple sclerosis. The specimen was blood. CDR3 nucleotide sequence: TGTGCCAGCAGCAAGGAGGCAAATCCTCAGCCCCAGCATTTT. It codes for CASSKEANPQPQHF. The variable domain in full, with the rest retrieved from reference TRBV9 and TRBJ1-5, is DSGVTQTPKHLITATGQRVTLRCSPRSGDLSVYWYQQSLDQGLQFLIQYYNGEERAKGNILERFSAQQFPDLHSELNLSSLELGDSALYFCASSKEANPQPQHFGDGTRLSIL.